This T cell receptor beta chain was documented in a study of cytomegalovirus exposure and HLA in healthy donors. Findings and limits, study-wide: Many donors shared some public TCRs, even though most TCR sequences were rare. The authors later linked a missense DCLRE1C variant to TCR beta V- and J-gene trimming.

PCR used 60 Vbeta primers and 13 Jbeta primers. Source study methods: Per a later analysis, the number of unique TCR beta chains was some 80 million, of which some 10 million were shared. TCRdb's table, derived via immunoSEQ multiplex PCR, lists solely in-frame clones and lacks some. That table gives V, J and clone size, and the DNA gave D and trimming. The sample has about 120,000 clones, 60% to 85% seen once; the top ten hold roughly 3.3%. This clone was counted a single time. Its antigen is not identified. The donors comprised healthy bone marrow donors. Germline CDR1 is SGHTA and CDR2 is FQGNSA. The CDR3 runs to 13 residues. Trimming cost V 5 bases and J 7 bases, with 12 bases left between them.

The V gene is TRBV7-2, the J gene TRBJ1-5; D is possibly TRBD1 (6 bases). This TCR was recovered from a woman aged 25 to 39 in good health and CMV-seropositive. The sample consisted of PBMCs. CDR3 nucleotide sequence: TGTGCCAGCAGCCCCCGGACAGAACAGCCCCAGCATTTT. Residues: CASSPRTEQPQHF. Filled out from reference TRBV7-2 and TRBJ1-5, the complete variable domain reads GAGVSQSPSNKVTEKGKDVELRCDPISGHTALYWYRQSLGQGLEFLIYFQGNSAPDKSGLPSDRFSAERTGGSVSTLTIQRTQQEDSAVYLCASSPRTEQPQHFGDGTRLSIL.